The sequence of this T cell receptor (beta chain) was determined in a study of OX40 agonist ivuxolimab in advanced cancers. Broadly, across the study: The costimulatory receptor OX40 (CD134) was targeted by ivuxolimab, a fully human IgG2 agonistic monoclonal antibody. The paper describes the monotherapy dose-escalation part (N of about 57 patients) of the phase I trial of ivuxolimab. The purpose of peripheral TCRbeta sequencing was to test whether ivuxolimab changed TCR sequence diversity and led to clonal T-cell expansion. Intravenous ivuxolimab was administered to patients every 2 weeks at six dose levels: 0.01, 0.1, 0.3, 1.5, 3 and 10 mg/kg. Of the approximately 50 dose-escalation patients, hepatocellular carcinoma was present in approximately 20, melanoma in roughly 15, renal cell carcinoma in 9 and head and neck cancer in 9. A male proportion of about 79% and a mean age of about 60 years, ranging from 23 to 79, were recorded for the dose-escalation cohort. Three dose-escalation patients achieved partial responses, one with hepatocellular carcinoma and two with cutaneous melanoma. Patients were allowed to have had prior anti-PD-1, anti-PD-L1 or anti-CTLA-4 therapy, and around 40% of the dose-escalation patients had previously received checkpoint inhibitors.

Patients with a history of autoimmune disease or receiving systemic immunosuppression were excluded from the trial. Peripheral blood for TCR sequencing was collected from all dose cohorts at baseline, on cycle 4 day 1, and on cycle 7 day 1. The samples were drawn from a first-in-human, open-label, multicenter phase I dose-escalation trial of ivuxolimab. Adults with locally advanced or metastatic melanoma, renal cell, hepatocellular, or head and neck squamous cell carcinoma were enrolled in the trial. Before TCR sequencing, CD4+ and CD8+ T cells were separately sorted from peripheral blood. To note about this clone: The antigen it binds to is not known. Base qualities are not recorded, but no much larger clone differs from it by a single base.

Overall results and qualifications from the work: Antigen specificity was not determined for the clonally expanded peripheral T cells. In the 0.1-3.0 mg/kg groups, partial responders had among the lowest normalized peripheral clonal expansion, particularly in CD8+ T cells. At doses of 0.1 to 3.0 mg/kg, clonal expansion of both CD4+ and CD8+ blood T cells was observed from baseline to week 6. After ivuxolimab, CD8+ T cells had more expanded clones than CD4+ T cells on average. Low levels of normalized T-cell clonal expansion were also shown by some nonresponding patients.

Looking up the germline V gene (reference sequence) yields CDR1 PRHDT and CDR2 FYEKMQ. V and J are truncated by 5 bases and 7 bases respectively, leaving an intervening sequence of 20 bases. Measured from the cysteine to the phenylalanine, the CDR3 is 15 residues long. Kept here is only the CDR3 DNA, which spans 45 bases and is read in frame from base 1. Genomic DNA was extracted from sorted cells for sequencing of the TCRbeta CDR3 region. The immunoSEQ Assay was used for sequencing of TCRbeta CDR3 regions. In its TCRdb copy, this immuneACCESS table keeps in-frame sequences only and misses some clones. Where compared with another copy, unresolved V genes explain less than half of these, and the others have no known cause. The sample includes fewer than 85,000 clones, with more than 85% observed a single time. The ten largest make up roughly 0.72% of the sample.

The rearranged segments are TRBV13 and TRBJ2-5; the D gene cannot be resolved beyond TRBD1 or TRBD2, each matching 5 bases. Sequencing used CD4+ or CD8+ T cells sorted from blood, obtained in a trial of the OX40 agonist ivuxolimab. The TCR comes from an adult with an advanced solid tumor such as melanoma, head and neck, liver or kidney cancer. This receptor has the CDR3 CASSPDRGRFVTQYF. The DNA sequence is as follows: TGTGCCAGCAGCCCAGACCGGGGACGGTTTGTGACCCAGTACTTC.